This T cell receptor (beta chain) was found in a study of blood T cell repertoires in COVID-19. Some clones are missing from TCRdb's copy, which holds only in-frame ones; the method was immunoSEQ multiplex PCR. The sample includes over 40,000 clones, roughly 84% of them seen just once. This CDR3 is 17 amino acids long. Germline V CDR1 and CDR2: MDHEN, SYDVKM. V shed 10 bases and J shed 3 bases, with 25 bases lying between them. Sequences were obtained from peripheral blood. The sequence came from a man older than 75 with active COVID-19. The gene calls are TRBV28 and TRBJ2-4, with a tentative D call TRBD1 (6 bases). CDR3 loop: CATHRGYRVLVKNIQYF. CDR3 sequence (DNA): TGTGCCACCCACAGAGGGTACAGGGTTCTTGTCAAAAACATTCAGTACTTC.